This paragraph covers one T cell receptor beta chain sequence. Its antigen is not identified. Primers: 60 Vbeta forward and 13 Jbeta reverse. Some clones are missing from TCRdb's copy, which holds only in-frame ones; the method was immunoSEQ multiplex PCR. The sample lists tens of thousands of clones; roughly 78% were seen once. These data are taken from a study of cytomegalovirus exposure and HLA in healthy donors. Study-wide results and caveats: Common viral pathogens seemed, in a later analysis, to connect with several of the most significant clusters. A later analysis reportedly found that, within productive TCRs, an Asian-associated ancestry cluster had fewer N-insertions than the mean observed across the approximately 690 donors. TCR beta V- and J-gene trimming, according to a later analysis, was linked to a missense DCLRE1C variant.

CDR1 is SQVTM and CDR2 is ANQGSEA in the germline V gene. This CDR3 is built from 13 residues. Trimming cost V 5 bases and J 0 bases, with 8 bases left between them. The chain has TRBV29-1 and TRBJ1-3; D not certain. This TCR was sampled from a woman aged 40 to 50 in good health and CMV-seropositive. Source material: PBMCs. Here the CDR3 reads CSVKQVSGNTIYF. The CDR3 DNA follows: TGCAGCGTTAAGCAGGTCTCTGGAAACACCATATATTTT.